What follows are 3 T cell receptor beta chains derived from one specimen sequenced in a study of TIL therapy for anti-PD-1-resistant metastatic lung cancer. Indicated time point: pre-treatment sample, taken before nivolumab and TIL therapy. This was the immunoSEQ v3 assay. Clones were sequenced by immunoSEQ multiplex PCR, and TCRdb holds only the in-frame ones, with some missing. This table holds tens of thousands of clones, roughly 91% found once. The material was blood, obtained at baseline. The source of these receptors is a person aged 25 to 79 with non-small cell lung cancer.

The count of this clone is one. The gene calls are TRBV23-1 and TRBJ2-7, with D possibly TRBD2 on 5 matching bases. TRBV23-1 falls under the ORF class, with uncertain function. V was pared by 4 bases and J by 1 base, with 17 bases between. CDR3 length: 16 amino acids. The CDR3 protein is CASSLGEGLGSYEQYF. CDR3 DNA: TGCGCCAGCAGTCTCGGGGAAGGGTTGGGATCCTACGAGCAGTACTTC.

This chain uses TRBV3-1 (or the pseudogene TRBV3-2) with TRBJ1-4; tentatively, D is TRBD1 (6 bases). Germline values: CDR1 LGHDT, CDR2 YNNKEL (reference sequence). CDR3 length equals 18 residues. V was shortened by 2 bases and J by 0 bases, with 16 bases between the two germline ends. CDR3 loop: CASSQTPAGGSTNEKLFF. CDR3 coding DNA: TGTGCCAGCAGCCAAACCCCGGCGGGGGGCTCAACTAATGAAAAACTGTTTTTT.

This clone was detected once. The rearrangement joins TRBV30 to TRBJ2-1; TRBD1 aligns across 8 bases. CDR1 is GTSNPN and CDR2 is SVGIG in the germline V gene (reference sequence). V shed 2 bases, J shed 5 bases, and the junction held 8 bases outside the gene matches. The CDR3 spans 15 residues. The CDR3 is CAWSSGQGTNNEQFF. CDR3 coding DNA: TGTGCCTGGAGTTCCGGACAGGGTACAAACAATGAGCAGTTCTTC.